The 24 T cell receptor beta chains given below trace back to one sample, sequenced in a study of shared clonotypes between healthy human individuals. Libraries were prepared by immunoSEQ multiplex PCR; TCRdb keeps only in-frame clonotypes and omits some of them. Of about 2.2 million clones listed, 90% to 95% are singletons. Naive CD8 cells, CD45RO-negative and positively selected for CCR7, excluded terminally differentiated effector memory CD45RA+ cells. The source material was naive CD8+ T cells from PBMCs. The receptors stem from a man in his late teens or twenties in good health. Some clones in this sample may be carry-over from other donors' samples.

The chain carries TRBV28 and TRBJ2-4; TRBD1 matches at 7 bases. CDR3 length equals 15 residues. V lost 10 bases, J lost 6 bases, and 15 bases stayed unmatched. Looked up from germline, CDR1 is MDHEN and CDR2 is SYDVKM. CDR3 sequence reads: CATSTTGTDVNIQYF. The DNA for the CDR3 is TGTGCCACCTCAACCACCGGGACAGACGTAAACATTCAGTACTTC. Full variable domain (missing parts from reference TRBV28 and TRBJ2-4): DVKVTQSSRYLVKRTGEKVFLECVQDMDHENMFWYRQDPGLGLRLIYFSYDVKMKEKGDIPEGYSVSREKKERFSLILESASTNQTSMYLCATSTTGTDVNIQYFGAGTRLSVL.

Here the CDR3 DNA reads TGTGCCAGCAGCCCCCTGTGGACAGCCGGCGGGGTCCTGTTTTTT. Translated: CASSPLWTAGGVLFF. This chain connects TRBV4-2 to TRBJ2-2; D is perhaps TRBD1 or TRBD2 (6 bases each). V dropped 4 bases and J dropped 14 bases, with 23 bases sitting between them. CDR1 and CDR2 from the germline V gene are LGHNA and YNFKEQ. The CDR3 sequence is 15 residues long.

The chain joins TRBV7-9 to TRBJ1-1; 7 bases map to TRBD1. From germline, CDR1 is SEHNR and CDR2 FQNEAQ (reference sequence). The V and J ends lost 5 bases and 8 bases, in that order; junction bases with no gene match: 5. The CDR3 covers 12 residues. CDR3 bases: TGTGCCAGCAGCGGGGACAGTCTAGAAGCTTTCTTT. This gives the protein CASSGDSLEAFF.

The gene calls are TRBV11-1 and TRBJ2-7; D possibly corresponds to TRBD2 (6 bases). V was pared by 6 bases and J by 3 bases, with 12 bases between. The CDR3 sequence is 13 residues long. Germline lookup yields CDR1 SGHAT and CDR2 FQDESV (reference sequence). For the CDR3, the DNA is TGTGCCAGCAGGCTGGGGGGTGTCTACGAGCAGTACTTC. Residues: CASRLGGVYEQYF.

V and J are TRBV27 and TRBJ1-1; no definite D call. Germline values: CDR1 MNHEY, CDR2 SMNVEV (reference sequence). The V end was cut by 3 bases, the J end by 2 bases, with 7 bases between. The CDR3 contains 13 residues. The CDR3 sequence is CASSFLSNTEAFF. The CDR3 nucleotides read TGTGCCAGCAGTTTTCTTAGTAACACTGAAGCTTTCTTT.

This clone came up once. The rearrangement joins TRBV28 to TRBJ1-2; D gene unclear. Germline V gene sequence: CDR1 MDHEN, CDR2 SYDVKM. This CDR3 is 10 amino acids long. CDR3 sequence (DNA): TGTGCGAGCCGAAGGAATGGCTACACCTTC. It yields the protein CASRRNGYTF.

This clone was recorded once. The chain is built from TRBV9 and TRBJ2-7; TRBD1 aligns across 9 bases. V dropped 4 bases and J dropped 5; count of bases not matched to a gene: 7. There are 14 residues in the CDR3. Germline CDR1 reads SGDLS; CDR2 reads YYNGEE. The CDR3 is CASSKTGGLHEQYF. As DNA, the CDR3 is TGTGCCAGCAGCAAGACAGGGGGTCTCCACGAGCAGTACTTC.

This chain connects TRBV10-3 to TRBJ2-2, with a weak D call TRBD1 (6 bases). V was pared by 4 bases and J by 0 bases, with 12 bases between. The CDR3 runs 16 residues. Per germline, CDR1 ENHRY and CDR2 SYGVKD. CDR3 loop: CAISVLQGANTGELFF. In DNA, the CDR3 is TGTGCCATCAGTGTACTACAGGGTGCGAACACCGGGGAGCTGTTTTTT.

The chain is built from TRBV10-3 and TRBJ1-5; D gene unclear. This CDR3 comprises 14 residues. V was clipped by 8 bases and J by 5 bases, with 16 bases between them. Per germline, CDR1 ENHRY and CDR2 SYGVKD. Here the CDR3 reads CAIGERVSDQPQHF. The CDR3 coding sequence is TGTGCCATCGGGGAAAGGGTATCGGATCAGCCCCAGCATTTT.

This rearrangement joins TRBV19 to TRBJ1-1; TRBD1 aligns across 7 bases. V lost 5 bases to trimming and J lost 0 bases; unmatched junction nucleotides: 12. Germline V gene sequence: CDR1 LNHDA, CDR2 SQIVND (reference sequence). This CDR3 comprises 17 residues. The DNA of the CDR3 is TGTGCCAGTAGTCCCCTAAGACAGGGAATAATGAACACTGAAGCTTTCTTT. Protein product: CASSPLRQGIMNTEAFF.

The chain is built from TRBV9 and TRBJ2-7; D is unresolved. Deletions cut 4 bases from V and 7 bases from J, with 21 bases between. Germline CDR1 is SGDLS and CDR2 is YYNGEE. CDR3 size: 15 residues. The CDR3 loop is CASSPWLAAYDEQYF. CDR3 DNA: TGTGCCAGCAGCCCCTGGCTGGCGGCCTACGATGAGCAGTACTTC.

The chain is built from TRBV7-9 and TRBJ2-6, with D hard to call. Trimming pared 0 bases from V and 2 bases from J, leaving 8 bases between. This CDR3 has 16 amino acids. The germline CDR1 and CDR2 sequences are SEHNR and FQNEAQ (reference sequence). This chain's CDR3 is CASSLAGKAGANVLTF. The CDR3 DNA sequence: TGTGCCAGCAGCTTAGCGGGGAAGGCTGGGGCCAACGTCCTGACTTTC.

This sequence joins TRBV4-3 and TRBJ2-2, with D perhaps matching TRBD2 (5 bases). Germline V gene lookup returns CDR1 LGHNA and CDR2 YSLEER. The CDR3 totals 15 residues. The V end was cut by 0 bases, the J end by 2 bases, with 7 bases between. Here the CDR3 reads CASSQDWTNTGELFF. The DNA of the CDR3 is TGCGCCAGCAGCCAAGATTGGACTAACACCGGGGAGCTGTTTTTT.

The V gene is TRBV9, the J gene TRBJ2-7; perhaps TRBD2 as D (5 bases). CDR1 and CDR2 (germline): SGDLS, YYNGEE. The CDR3 is made up of 14 amino acids. V lost 2 bases and J lost 2, with 11 bases in between. CDR3 amino acids: CASSVYSGPYEQYF. CDR3 nucleotides: TGTGCCAGCAGCGTGTACAGCGGCCCCTACGAGCAGTACTTC.

This sequence joins TRBV6-5 and TRBJ2-7; 8 nucleotides match TRBD2. The V gene's germline CDR1 is MNHEY and CDR2 SVGAGI. Germline trimming cut 2 bases from V and 5 bases from J; bases unmatched to any gene: 5. The CDR3 totals 14 residues. This CDR3 is CASSYGGGRNEQYF. The DNA for the CDR3 is TGTGCCAGCAGTTACGGCGGGGGGAGAAACGAGCAGTACTTC.

The rearrangement uses TRBV7-9 and TRBJ1-3, with D possibly being TRBD1 (5 bases). CDR3 length equals 16 residues. V was trimmed by 0 bases and J by 2 bases, leaving 11 bases between them. CDR1 SEHNR and CDR2 FQNEAQ come from the germline V gene (reference sequence). CDR3 in DNA: TGTGCCAGCAGCTTAGCGTTACAGGTAGCTGGAAACACCATATATTTT. This codes for CASSLALQVAGNTIYF.

The CDR3 DNA reads as TGCAGTGCTGCGCCTTGGCAGTTCTTC. It specifies CSAAPWQFF. The chain combines TRBV20-1 with TRBJ2-1; D is undetermined. This CDR3 is 9 amino acids long. Trimming cost V 5 bases and J 12 bases, with 8 bases left between them. In germline, CDR1 is DFQATT, CDR2 SNEGSKA (reference sequence).

The chain carries TRBV2 and TRBJ1-3; D perhaps matches TRBD1 (6 bases). The V and J ends lost 6 bases and 3 bases respectively, with 18 bases between them. CDR1 and CDR2 (germline): SNHLY, FYNNEI. CDR3 length equals 16 residues. The DNA of the CDR3 is TGTGCCAGCAGGGGATCGGACAGTACATTTGGAAACACCATATATTTT. Amino acids: CASRGSDSTFGNTIYF.

The chain uses TRBV2 and TRBJ2-7; TRBD2 is a possible D gene (5 bases). The CDR3 runs to 17 residues. V lost 2 bases, J lost 1 base, and 18 bases lay in between. Germline-derived CDR1 and CDR2 are SNHLY and FYNNEI. This CDR3 reads CASSEFAGDAQSYEQYF. The CDR3 DNA follows: TGTGCCAGCAGTGAATTTGCGGGTGATGCCCAGTCCTACGAGCAGTACTTC. Filled out from reference TRBV2 and TRBJ2-7, the complete variable domain reads EPEVTQTPSHQVTQMGQEVILRCVPISNHLYFYWYRQILGQKVEFLVSFYNNEISEKSEIFDDQFSVERPDGSNFTLKIRSTKLEDSAMYFCASSEFAGDAQSYEQYFGPGTRLTVT.

This clone was observed once. V and J are TRBV27 and TRBJ2-2; unclear D gene. The length of the CDR3 is 12 residues. Germline V gives CDR1 MNHEY, CDR2 SMNVEV (reference sequence). Trimming removed 8 bases from V and 1 base from J, with 5 bases in between. CDR3 sequence: CASGLNTGELFF. The CDR3 coding sequence is TGTGCCAGCGGGTTGAACACCGGGGAGCTGTTTTTT.

The chain employs TRBV7-8 and TRBJ2-5; 7 bases agree with TRBD1. Germline V CDR1 and CDR2: SGHVS, FQNEAQ. This CDR3 comprises 18 residues. V gave up 3 bases and J gave up 0 bases; unmatched junction bases: 13. Here the CDR3 reads CASSFDHRDRTYQETQYF. CDR3 in DNA: TGTGCCAGCAGCTTCGACCACCGGGACAGAACGTACCAAGAGACCCAGTACTTC.

This chain uses TRBV6-1 with TRBJ2-2; D is unresolved. The CDR3 runs to 15 residues. The germline V and J ends were trimmed by 1 base and 1 base, with 7 bases remaining between them. The V gene's germline CDR1 is MNHNS and CDR2 SASEGT. The CDR3 protein is CASSEVEWNTGELFF. For the CDR3, the DNA is TGTGCCAGCAGTGAAGTTGAGTGGAACACCGGGGAGCTGTTTTTT.

As for this clone: In the same sample, other DNA sequences code for this CDR3. V usage is TRBV28 and J usage is TRBJ1-1; D possibly corresponds to TRBD1 (5 bases). CDR1 is MDHEN and CDR2 is SYDVKM in the germline V gene. Trimming stripped 2 bases from V and 2 bases from J, with 9 bases between. This CDR3 is built from 14 residues. CDR3: CASSLAGRNTEAFF. CDR3 coding DNA: TGTGCCAGCAGTTTAGCAGGGAGAAACACTGAAGCTTTCTTT. Full variable domain (remainder filled in from reference TRBV28 and TRBJ1-1): DVKVTQSSRYLVKRTGEKVFLECVQDMDHENMFWYRQDPGLGLRLIYFSYDVKMKEKGDIPEGYSVSREKKERFSLILESASTNQTSMYLCASSLAGRNTEAFFGQGTRLTVV.

The chain couples TRBV7-9 to TRBJ1-2; the D gene is possibly TRBD1 (5 bases). This CDR3 comprises 13 residues. Germline values: CDR1 SEHNR, CDR2 FQNEAQ (reference sequence). With 8 bases removed from V and 0 bases from J, the gap between germline ends came to 10 bases. The CDR3 DNA reads TGTGCCAGCTACGGGGGGTCTAACTATGGCTACACCTTC. It encodes CASYGGSNYGYTF.